The clone carrying this T cell receptor beta chain occurred many times. The antigen is not known. The data originate from a study of CD8+CD57+ T cells in acquired aplastic anemia. In the study overall: Across the sorted CD4+ and CD8+ cells, DNA amounts averaged about 3 ug. Healthy CD8+ samples averaged about 11.0 million reads. Study results and caveats: Around 29 CD8+ CDR3 sequences were shared between patients and controls.

TCR beta VDJ and CDR3 profiling used genomic DNA as template. TCRdb recomputed calls from the reads with MiXCR, one row per CDR3 protein. The sample yields around 170,000 distinct CDR3 sequences, about 60% seen once. Germline V gene lookup returns CDR1 SGHAT and CDR2 FQNNGV. The V end was cut by 3 bases, the J end by 4 bases, with 21 bases between. The CDR3 is made up of 17 amino acids. The specimen was sorted CD4+, CD8+, or CD8+CD57+ T cells (not recorded which) from PBMCs. The sequence came from a human donor in good health. The J gene is TRBJ2-5, the V gene TRBV11-2, with TRBD2 as a possible D gene (6 bases). CDR3 nucleotides: TGTGCCAGCAGCTTCGGGTTTTGGGAGGAGGAGGGAGAGACCCAGTACTTC. It encodes CASSFGFWEEEGETQYF.